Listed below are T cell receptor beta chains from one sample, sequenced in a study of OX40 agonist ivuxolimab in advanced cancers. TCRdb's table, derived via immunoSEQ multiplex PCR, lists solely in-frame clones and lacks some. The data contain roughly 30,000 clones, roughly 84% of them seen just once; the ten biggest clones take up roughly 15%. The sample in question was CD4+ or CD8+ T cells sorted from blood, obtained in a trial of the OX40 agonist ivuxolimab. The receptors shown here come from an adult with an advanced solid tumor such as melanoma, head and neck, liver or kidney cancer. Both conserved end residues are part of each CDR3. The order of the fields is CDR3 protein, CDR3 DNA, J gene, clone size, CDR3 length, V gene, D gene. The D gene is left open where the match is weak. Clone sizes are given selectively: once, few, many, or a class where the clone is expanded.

CDR3aa: CASSQDHAGGYGYTF
CDR3nt: TGCGCCAGCAGCCAAGATCACGCAGGGGGCTATGGCTACACCTTC
j_gene: TRBJ1-2
abundance: once
len: 15
v_gene: TRBV4-1
d_gene: TRBD1

CDR3aa: CASSTYRGQLPEQYF
CDR3nt: TGTGCCAGTAGTACCTACAGGGGGCAACTCCCCGAGCAGTACTTC
j_gene: TRBJ2-7
abundance: -
len: 15
v_gene: TRBV19
d_gene: TRBD1

CDR3aa: CASTQRGLSAYEQYF
CDR3nt: TGTGCCAGCACCCAAAGGGGACTTTCCGCCTACGAGCAGTACTTC
j_gene: TRBJ2-7
abundance: -
len: 15
v_gene: TRBV13
d_gene: -

CDR3aa: CASSPLAGVTDTQYF
CDR3nt: TGTGCCAGCAGCCCACTAGCGGGAGTCACAGATACGCAGTATTTT
j_gene: TRBJ2-3
abundance: -
len: 15
v_gene: TRBV11-2
d_gene: TRBD2

CDR3aa: CASNPPKKYF
CDR3nt: TGTGCCAGCAACCCCCCTAAAAAGTACTTC
j_gene: TRBJ2-7
abundance: -
len: 10
v_gene: TRBV11-3
d_gene: -

CDR3aa: CASSPPQETQYF
CDR3nt: TGTGCCAGCTCACCACCGCAGGAGACCCAGTACTTC
j_gene: TRBJ2-5
abundance: -
len: 12
v_gene: TRBV18
d_gene: -

CDR3aa: CASSMGTGGPYEQYF
CDR3nt: TGTGCCAGTAGTATGGGCACAGGGGGACCCTACGAGCAGTACTTC
j_gene: TRBJ2-7
abundance: -
len: 15
v_gene: TRBV19
d_gene: TRBD1

CDR3aa: CASSLNSGGDTEAFF
CDR3nt: TGTGCCAGCAGTTTAAATTCGGGGGGGGACACTGAAGCTTTCTTT
j_gene: TRBJ1-1
abundance: -
len: 15
v_gene: TRBV27
d_gene: -

CDR3aa: CASSHPGRYEQYF
CDR3nt: TGCGCCAGCAGCCATCCCGGACGGTACGAGCAGTACTTC
j_gene: TRBJ2-7
abundance: -
len: 13
v_gene: TRBV4-1
d_gene: -

CDR3aa: CASSVVGQGGGNYGYTF
CDR3nt: TGTGCCAGCAGCGTAGTGGGACAGGGCGGCGGAAACTATGGCTACACCTTC
j_gene: TRBJ1-2
abundance: medium-sized
len: 17
v_gene: TRBV9
d_gene: TRBD1